Following are 21 T cell receptor beta chains from one sample sequenced in a study of shared clonotypes between healthy human individuals. Profiled with immunoSEQ multiplex PCR; TCRdb holds only in-frame clones, not every one. This table has around 1,000,000 clones, 60% to 85% appearing once. Input material: memory CD4+ T cells from PBMCs. Subset reported: CD45RA-negative fraction. The origin of the receptors is a man in his late teens or twenties in good health. Some clones in this sample may be carry-over from other donors' samples.

The genes are TRBV4-1 and TRBJ2-5; perhaps TRBD1 as D (6 bases). The CDR3 is 15 amino acids. The germline CDR1 and CDR2 sequences are MGHRA and YSYEKL. Trimming took off 2 bases at V and 7 bases at J, with 17 bases between the two ends. The DNA of the CDR3 is TGCGCCAGCAGCCAACTAGGGGGAGCCACCTGGACCCAGTACTTC. It specifies CASSQLGGATWTQYF.

The CDR3: CASSLQEMNTEAFF. In DNA, the CDR3 is TGTGCCAGCAGCTTGCAGGAGATGAACACTGAAGCTTTCTTT. V gene TRBV5-8 combines with J gene TRBJ1-1; D is unclear. The germline V gene encodes CDR1 SGHTS and CDR2 YDEGEE. Trimming removed 1 base at V and 0 bases at J, with 7 bases between. The CDR3 covers 14 residues.

V and J are TRBV4-1 and TRBJ2-7, with TRBD2 matching over 11 bases. The CDR3 totals 18 residues. Germline CDR1 reads MGHRA; CDR2 reads YSYEKL. Trimming at V came to 1 base and at J to 3 bases, leaving 11 bases not matched to a gene. The CDR3 DNA follows: TGCGCCAGCAGCCAAGTCGCGACTAGCGGGGCGTACCTCTACGAGCAGTACTTC. Its protein product is CASSQVATSGAYLYEQYF.

The V and J genes are TRBV9 and TRBJ2-5; tentative D call: TRBD2 (6 bases). Per germline, CDR1 SGDLS and CDR2 YYNGEE. Trimming took off 3 bases at V and 5 bases at J, with 14 bases between the two ends. The length of the CDR3 is 14 residues. Here the CDR3 reads CASSATLREETQYF. CDR3 nucleotide sequence: TGTGCCAGCAGCGCGACTCTACGGGAGGAGACCCAGTACTTC.

This chain joins TRBV19 and TRBJ2-1; 7 bases are shared with TRBD2. CDR1 and CDR2 (germline): LNHDA, SQIVND (reference sequence). The junction had 10 bases not matched to a gene; V was cut back by 5 bases and J by 12 bases. The CDR3 has 13 amino acids. The CDR3 DNA reads as TGTGCCAGTAGTTTAGCAAGTAGGACTAGGCAGTTCTTC. Translating gives CASSLASRTRQFF. Together with reference TRBV19 and TRBJ2-1, the CDR3 gives the full variable domain: DGGITQSPKYLFRKEGQNVTLSCEQNLNHDAMYWYRQDPGQGLRLIYYSQIVNDFQKGDIAEGYSVSREKKESFPLTVTSAQKNPTAFYLCASSLASRTRQFFGPGTRLTVL.

This rearrangement joins TRBV10-3 to TRBJ2-7, with 9 bases that match TRBD1. There are 14 residues in the CDR3. CDR1 is ENHRY and CDR2 is SYGVKD in the germline V gene. With V trimmed by 8 bases and J by 4 bases, 9 bases remained unmatched. The CDR3 nucleotides are TGTGCCATCCGCTCGGACAGGGGATCGTACGAGCAGTACTTC. Its protein is CAIRSDRGSYEQYF.

A single count supports this clone. The chain uses TRBV18 and TRBJ2-2; 8 bases map to TRBD2. Germline V gene sequence: CDR1 KGHSH, CDR2 LQKENI. The CDR3 length is 15 residues. V trimming: 4 bases; J trimming: 4 bases; junction bases outside the gene matches: 5. The CDR3 sequence: CASSLSGTSTGELFF. The CDR3 DNA is TGTGCCAGCTCACTCTCCGGGACTAGCACCGGGGAGCTGTTTTTT.

The chain has TRBV28 and TRBJ1-1, with 9 positions matching TRBD1. V dropped 5 bases and J dropped 1; count of bases not matched to a gene: 5. CDR3 length equals 15 residues. Germline CDR1 and CDR2: MDHEN and SYDVKM. CDR3 in DNA: TGTGCCAGCAGTCGTCCGACAGGGGGGAACACTGAAGCTTTCTTT. Translation gives CASSRPTGGNTEAFF.

The chain uses TRBV7-3 and TRBJ1-2, with TRBD1 matching 9 bases. Germline V gene sequence: CDR1 SGHTA, CDR2 FQGTGA. Trimming removed 5 bases from V and 3 bases from J; junction bases left unmatched: 7. This CDR3 has 15 residues. This chain's CDR3 is CASSAGGQGYYGYTF. Here the CDR3 DNA reads TGTGCCAGCAGCGCGGGGGGACAGGGCTACTATGGCTACACCTTC.

V usage is TRBV11-2 and J usage is TRBJ1-4; 7 bases are a match to TRBD1. The V gene end was trimmed by 5 bases and the J gene end by 7 bases; junction bases not matched to a gene: 13. CDR1 is SGHAT and CDR2 is FQNNGV in the germline V gene. This CDR3 is built from 16 residues. This CDR3 is CASSPRQGVVSEKLFF. DNA of the CDR3: TGTGCCAGCAGCCCTCGACAGGGTGTGGTTAGTGAAAAACTGTTTTTT. The variable domain in full, with the rest retrieved from reference TRBV11-2 and TRBJ1-4, is EAGVAQSPRYKIIEKRQSVAFWCNPISGHATLYWYQQILGQGPKLLIQFQNNGVVDDSQLPKDRFSAERLKGVDSTLKIQPAKLEDSAVYLCASSPRQGVVSEKLFFGSGTQLSVL.

This clone has more than one count but fewer than ten. The CDR3 DNA follows: TGTGCCAGTAGTACCGGGACTAGCGGGAGGGCCTACAATGAGCAGTTCTTC. It is translated as CASSTGTSGRAYNEQFF. The J gene is TRBJ2-1, the V gene TRBV19, with 16 bases identical to TRBD2. Per the germline V gene, CDR1 is LNHDA and CDR2 is SQIVND (reference sequence). V was clipped by 4 bases and J by 2 bases; unmatched bases: 2. This CDR3 is built from 17 residues.

The V call is TRBV6-1, the J call TRBJ2-1; maybe TRBD2 (6 bases). Trimming pared 4 bases from V and 4 bases from J, leaving 14 bases between. The CDR3 covers 15 residues. Looked up from germline, CDR1 is MNHNS and CDR2 is SASEGT. Written as DNA, the CDR3 is TGTGCCAGCAGTGGGGGGAAGGAGGGGTACAATGAGCAGTTCTTC. It yields the protein CASSGGKEGYNEQFF.

The chain carries TRBV5-5 and TRBJ1-2, with 10 nucleotides matching TRBD1. After removal of 1 base from V and 3 bases from J, the junction contained 3 bases not matched to a gene. CDR1 SGHKS and CDR2 YYEKEE come from the germline V gene (reference sequence). The CDR3 extends over 15 amino acids. The CDR3 sequence is CASSLFGQGDYGYTF. CDR3 bases: TGTGCCAGCAGCTTGTTCGGACAGGGGGACTATGGCTACACCTTC.

This sequence joins TRBV6-5 and TRBJ2-7; 8 bases match TRBD1. The CDR3 consists of 15 residues. Germline loops: CDR1 MNHEY, CDR2 SVGAGI. V lost 3 bases, J lost 5 bases, and 9 bases stayed unmatched. The CDR3 spells CASSYIGQGPHEQYF. The CDR3 DNA reads TGTGCCAGCAGTTATATAGGACAGGGTCCCCACGAGCAGTACTTC.

The chain recombines TRBV9 with TRBJ1-1; D may be TRBD1 (6 bases). CDR3 size: 14 residues. The germline V gene encodes CDR1 SGDLS and CDR2 YYNGEE. The V and J ends lost 0 bases and 4 bases respectively, with 10 bases between them. In DNA, the CDR3 is TGTGCCAGCAGCGTAGGGACAGCGGGCACTGAAGCTTTCTTT. It is translated as CASSVGTAGTEAFF. The whole variable domain, filled in from reference TRBV9 and TRBJ1-1, reads DSGVTQTPKHLITATGQRVTLRCSPRSGDLSVYWYQQSLDQGLQFLIQYYNGEERAKGNILERFSAQQFPDLHSELNLSSLELGDSALYFCASSVGTAGTEAFFGQGTRLTVV.

The chain combines TRBV19 with TRBJ1-1; no reliable D call. The ends were cut back, 0 bases at V and 1 base at J, with 12 bases in the middle. The CDR3 has 16 residues. Looked up from germline, CDR1 is LNHDA and CDR2 is SQIVND (reference sequence). The CDR3 DNA is TGTGCCAGTAGTATAGATTATGGGGATGCGAACACTGAAGCTTTCTTT. Translating it yields CASSIDYGDANTEAFF. The full variable domain, in which reference TRBV19 and TRBJ1-1 provide the parts outside the CDR3, is DGGITQSPKYLFRKEGQNVTLSCEQNLNHDAMYWYRQDPGQGLRLIYYSQIVNDFQKGDIAEGYSVSREKKESFPLTVTSAQKNPTAFYLCASSIDYGDANTEAFFGQGTRLTVV.

Note on this clone: Additional DNA sequences in this sample encode the identical CDR3. This rearrangement joins TRBV7-9 to TRBJ2-7; TRBD1 aligns across 9 bases. The CDR3 covers 13 residues. Looked up from germline, CDR1 is SEHNR and CDR2 is FQNEAQ (reference sequence). V was pared by 5 bases and J by 6 bases, with 5 bases of the junction left unmatched. The CDR3 is CASSPGTGREQYF. CDR3 sequence (DNA): TGTGCCAGCAGCCCTGGGACAGGGCGCGAGCAGTACTTC.

This clone was seen a handful of times. This chain connects TRBV5-1 to TRBJ1-1, with 8 bases aligning to TRBD1. The CDR3 is 15 amino acids. J was trimmed by 1 base and V by 3 bases; bases with no gene match: 5. Germline-derived CDR1 and CDR2 are SGHRS and YFSETQ. CDR3 residues: CASSWTGKGNTEAFF. CDR3 DNA: TGCGCCAGCAGCTGGACAGGGAAAGGGAACACTGAAGCTTTCTTT.

The V and J genes are TRBV19 and TRBJ2-5; D not resolved. The germline V gene has CDR1 LNHDA and CDR2 SQIVND (reference sequence). V was cut by 4 bases and J by 5 bases, with 17 bases left in between. The CDR3 runs 15 residues. The CDR3 here is CASSRLGVGEETQYF. The CDR3 nucleotides read TGTGCCAGTAGTAGGCTGGGCGTCGGCGAGGAGACCCAGTACTTC.

Points on this clone: The sample carries other DNA sequences with the same CDR3. The rearrangement uses TRBV5-1 and TRBJ1-1, with D uncertain. Germline-derived CDR1 and CDR2 are SGHRS and YFSETQ. This CDR3 has 14 amino acids. Trimming took off 4 bases at V and 0 bases at J, with 10 bases between the two ends. CDR3 nucleotide sequence: TGCGCCAGCAGCCTTTTCGGAGTGAACACTGAAGCTTTCTTT. It specifies CASSLFGVNTEAFF.

This clone has only a few counts. Other DNA sequences of this sample code for an identical CDR3. The rearrangement links TRBV5-1 to TRBJ2-3, with D perhaps matching TRBD2 (5 bases). CDR1 is SGHRS and CDR2 is YFSETQ in the germline V gene. The CDR3 runs to 15 residues. Trimming took off 0 bases at V and 1 base at J, with 9 bases between the two ends. The CDR3 nucleotides read TGCGCCAGCAGCTTGGCCGCGCGGGGCACAGATACGCAGTATTTT. Its translation: CASSLAARGTDTQYF.